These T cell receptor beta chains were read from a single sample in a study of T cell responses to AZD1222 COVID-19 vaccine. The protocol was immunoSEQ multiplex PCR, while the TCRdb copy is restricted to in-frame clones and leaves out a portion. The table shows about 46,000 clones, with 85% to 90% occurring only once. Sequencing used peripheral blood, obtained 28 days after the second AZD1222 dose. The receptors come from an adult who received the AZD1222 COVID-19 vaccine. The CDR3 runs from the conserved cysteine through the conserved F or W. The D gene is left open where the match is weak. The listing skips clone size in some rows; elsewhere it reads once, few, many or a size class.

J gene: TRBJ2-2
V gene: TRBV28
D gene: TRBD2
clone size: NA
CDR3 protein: CASSLGLAGGSPRELFF
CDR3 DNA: TGTGCCAGCAGCCTGGGACTAGCGGGAGGTTCGCCCCGGGAGCTGTTTTTT

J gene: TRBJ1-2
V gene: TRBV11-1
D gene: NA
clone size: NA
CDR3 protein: CASSVRTATSNYGYTF
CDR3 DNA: TGTGCCAGCAGCGTTCGGACAGCCACATCTAACTATGGCTACACCTTC

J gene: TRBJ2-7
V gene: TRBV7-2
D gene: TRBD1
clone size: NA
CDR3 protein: CASSSGVGQGGTYEQYF
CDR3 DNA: TGTGCCAGCAGCTCCGGGGTGGGACAGGGGGGAACCTACGAGCAGTACTTC

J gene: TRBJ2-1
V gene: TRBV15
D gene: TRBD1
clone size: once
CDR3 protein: CATSRAFPAQGSSYNEQFF
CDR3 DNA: TGTGCCACCAGCAGAGCTTTCCCCGCACAGGGGAGCTCCTACAATGAGCAGTTCTTC

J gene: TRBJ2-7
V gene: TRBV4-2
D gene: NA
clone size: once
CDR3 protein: CASSQGGGTFSYEQYF
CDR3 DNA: TGTGCCAGCAGCCAAGGAGGGGGGACATTCTCCTACGAGCAGTACTTC

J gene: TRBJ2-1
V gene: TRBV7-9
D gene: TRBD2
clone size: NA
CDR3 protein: CASSPSGRAYNEQFF
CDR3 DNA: TGTGCCAGCAGCCCCAGCGGGAGGGCCTACAATGAGCAGTTCTTC

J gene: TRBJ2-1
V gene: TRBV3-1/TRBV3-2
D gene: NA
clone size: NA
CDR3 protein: CASSQGVTSSYNEQFF
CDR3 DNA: TGTGCCAGCAGCCAAGGTGTCACGAGCTCCTACAATGAGCAGTTCTTC

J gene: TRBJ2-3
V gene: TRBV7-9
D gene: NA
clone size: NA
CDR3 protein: CASSVSGSTDTQYF
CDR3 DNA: TGTGCCAGCAGCGTCAGCGGGAGCACAGATACGCAGTATTTT

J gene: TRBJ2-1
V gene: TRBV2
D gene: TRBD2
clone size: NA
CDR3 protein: CASSEVGLEVDEQFF
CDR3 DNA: TGTGCCAGCAGTGAGGTAGGACTAGAGGTAGATGAGCAGTTCTTC

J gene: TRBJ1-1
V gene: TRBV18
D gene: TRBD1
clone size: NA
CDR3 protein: CASSPMDRGSNTEAFF
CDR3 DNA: TGTGCCAGCTCACCAATGGACAGGGGTTCGAACACTGAAGCTTTCTTT

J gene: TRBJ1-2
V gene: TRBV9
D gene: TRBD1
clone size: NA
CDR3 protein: CASSVVGQDYGYTF
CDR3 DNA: TGTGCCAGCAGCGTAGTGGGACAGGACTATGGCTACACCTTC

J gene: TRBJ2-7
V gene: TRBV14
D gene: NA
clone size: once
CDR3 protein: CASSQGIFYEQYF
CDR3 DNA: TGTGCCAGCAGCCAAGGGATATTCTACGAGCAGTACTTC

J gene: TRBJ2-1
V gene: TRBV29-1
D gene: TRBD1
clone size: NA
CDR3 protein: CSVEQGASYNEQFF
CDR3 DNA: TGCAGCGTAGAACAGGGGGCATCCTACAATGAGCAGTTCTTC

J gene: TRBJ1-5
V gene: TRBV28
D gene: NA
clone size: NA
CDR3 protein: CASSLWMRQTNQPQHF
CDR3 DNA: TGTGCCAGCAGTTTATGGATGAGACAGACCAATCAGCCCCAGCATTTT

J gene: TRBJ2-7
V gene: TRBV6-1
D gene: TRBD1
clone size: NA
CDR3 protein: CASSGLGQEFSYEQYF
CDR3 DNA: TGTGCCAGCAGTGGCCTAGGACAGGAGTTCTCCTACGAGCAGTACTTC

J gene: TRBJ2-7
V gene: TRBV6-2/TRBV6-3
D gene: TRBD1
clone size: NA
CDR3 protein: CASSPTGGISYEQYF
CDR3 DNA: TGTGCCAGCAGCCCGACAGGGGGCATCTCCTACGAGCAGTACTTC

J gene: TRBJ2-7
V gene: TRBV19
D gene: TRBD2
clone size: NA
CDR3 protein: CASRGEGGEQYF
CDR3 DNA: TGTGCCAGTAGGGGGGAGGGCGGCGAGCAGTACTTC

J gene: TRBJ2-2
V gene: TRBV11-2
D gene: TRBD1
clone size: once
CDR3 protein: CASSPDRGNTGELFF
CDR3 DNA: TGTGCCAGCAGCCCCGACAGGGGGAACACCGGGGAGCTGTTTTTT

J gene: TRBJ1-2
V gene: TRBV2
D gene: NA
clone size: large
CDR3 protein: CASSEHEGFFRRYTF
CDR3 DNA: TGTGCCAGCAGTGAACACGAGGGATTCTTTCGTCGCTACACCTTC

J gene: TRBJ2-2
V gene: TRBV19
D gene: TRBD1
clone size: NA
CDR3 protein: CASSITPGGTGELFF
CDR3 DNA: TGTGCCAGTAGTATAACTCCAGGGGGTACCGGGGAGCTGTTTTTT

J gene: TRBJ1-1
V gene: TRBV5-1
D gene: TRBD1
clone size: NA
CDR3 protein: CASSLGRTGWTEAFF
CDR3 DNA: TGCGCCAGCAGCTTGGGTAGGACAGGATGGACTGAAGCTTTCTTT

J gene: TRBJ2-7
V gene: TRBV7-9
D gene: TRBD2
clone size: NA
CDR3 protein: CASSLTAGQALAGHYEQYF
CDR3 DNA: TGTGCCAGCAGCTTAACGGCAGGACAGGCGCTAGCGGGACACTACGAGCAGTACTTC

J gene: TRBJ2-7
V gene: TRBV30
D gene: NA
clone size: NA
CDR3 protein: CAWSHVRDEQYF
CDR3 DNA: TGTGCCTGGAGTCATGTGCGGGACGAGCAGTACTTC